The source of this T cell receptor beta chain is a study of blood T cell repertoires in COVID-19. Study as a whole: COVID-19 samples, acute and convalescent, were from the United States, Italy and Spain. In each case, the material was cDNA or gDNA derived from T cells, B-cell-depleted T cells, or PBMCs.

Sequenced by immunoSEQ multiplex PCR; TCRdb stores in-frame clones only, minus some. Seen here are about 29,000 clones, 80% to 90% observed once, and the top ten hold 9% to 10%. The CDR3 sequence is 15 residues long. Trimming took 5 bases from V and 1 from J; bases not matched to a gene: 4. CDR1 and CDR2 from the germline V gene are SGHTA and FQGNSA. V is TRBV7-2 and J is TRBJ2-3; 9 bases are a match to TRBD1. Sample: peripheral blood. The origin of this receptor is a human donor in a cohort sampled during active COVID-19. DNA of the CDR3: TGTGCCAGCAGCACCCGGGACAGGGGCACAGATACGCAGTATTTT. It is translated as CASSTRDRGTDTQYF.